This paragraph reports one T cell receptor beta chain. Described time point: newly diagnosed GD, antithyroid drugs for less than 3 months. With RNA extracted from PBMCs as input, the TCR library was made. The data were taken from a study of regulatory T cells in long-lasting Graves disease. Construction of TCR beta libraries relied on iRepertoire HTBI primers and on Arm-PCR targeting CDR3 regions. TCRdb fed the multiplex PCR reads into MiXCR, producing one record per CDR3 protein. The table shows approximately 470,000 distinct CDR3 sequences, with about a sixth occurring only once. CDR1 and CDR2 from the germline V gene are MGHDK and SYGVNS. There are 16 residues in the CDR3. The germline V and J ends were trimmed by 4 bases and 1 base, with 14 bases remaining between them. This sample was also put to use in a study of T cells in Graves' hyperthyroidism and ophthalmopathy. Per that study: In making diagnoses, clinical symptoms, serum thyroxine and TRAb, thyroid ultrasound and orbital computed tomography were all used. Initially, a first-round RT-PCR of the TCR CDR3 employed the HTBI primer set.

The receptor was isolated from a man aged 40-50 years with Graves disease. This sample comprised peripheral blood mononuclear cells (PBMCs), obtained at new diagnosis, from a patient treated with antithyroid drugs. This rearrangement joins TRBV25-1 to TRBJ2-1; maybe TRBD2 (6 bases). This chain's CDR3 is CASSGGSGLSYNEQFF. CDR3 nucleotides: TGTGCCAGCAGTGGGGGTAGCGGCCTTTCCTACAATGAGCAGTTCTTC.